Listed here are 26 T cell receptor beta chains from one sample, sequenced in a study of CD8+ T cells in alopecia areata. Extraction and reverse transcription of RNA yielded cDNA as the sequencing template. Produced via immunoSEQ multiplex PCR; TCRdb's table is partial and in-frame only. The table includes under 350,000 clones, 58% detected once. Treatment meaning: oral pan-JAK inhibitor, 5-10 mg twice daily. This specimen consisted of CD4+ T cells sorted from blood, obtained at week 24, from a patient treated with tofacitinib. All receptors derive from a human donor with alopecia areata.

The chain employs TRBV5-4 and TRBJ2-3, with 11 bases aligning to TRBD2. Germline values: CDR1 SGHNT, CDR2 YYREEE (reference sequence). The trim removed 10 bases at V and 4 bases at J, leaving 11 bases unmatched. The CDR3 spans 15 residues. CDR3 in amino acids: CAGTSTSGGADTQYF. The CDR3 region has the DNA TGTGCCGGAACCTCCACTAGCGGGGGAGCAGATACGCAGTATTTT.

A note on this clone: Mismatch with germline at one junction end may stem from a read error. The rearrangement joins TRBV6-6 to TRBJ1-5; D gene ambiguous. This CDR3 has 14 amino acids. Germline values: CDR1 MNHNY, CDR2 SVGAGI (reference sequence). This chain's CDR3 is CASSESGSNQPQHF. CDR3 coding DNA: TGCGCCAGCAGTGAGTCGGGGAGCAATCAGCCCCAGCATTTT.

V and J are TRBV30 and TRBJ2-1, with 11 bases aligning to TRBD2. The trim removed 6 bases at V and 1 base at J, leaving 5 bases unmatched. The CDR3 covers 15 residues. Per the germline V gene, CDR1 is GTSNPN and CDR2 is SVGIG (reference sequence). CDR3 in amino acids: CACTSGGKSYNEQFF. Here the CDR3 DNA reads TGTGCCTGTACTAGCGGGGGTAAGTCCTACAATGAGCAGTTCTTC.

The chain recombines TRBV21-1 with TRBJ1-2. TRBV21-1 has pseudogene status. CDR3 length equals 15 residues. CDR3 sequence: CASSLIDWRVYGYTF. The CDR3 DNA is TGTGCCAGCAGCCTTATCGACTGGAGAGTCTATGGCTACACCTTC.

The chain couples TRBV29-1 to TRBJ2-5; 7 positions match TRBD1. The better agreement between TRBJ2-7 and the DNA end casts doubt on the J call. Looked up from germline, CDR1 is SQVTM and CDR2 is ANQGSEA. This CDR3 region has 11 residues. CDR3 residues: CSGGQTYEQYF. The CDR3 coding sequence is TGCAGCGGGGGACAGACCTACGAGCAGTACTTC.

The sample holds one count of this clone. This chain uses TRBV29-1 with TRBJ1-1; possible D gene TRBD1, 5 bases. This CDR3 contains 13 residues. V lost 4 bases and J lost 0, with 9 bases in between. Germline CDR1 reads SQVTM; CDR2 reads ANQGSEA. Written as DNA, the CDR3 is TGCAGCGTTGGACAGAGACTGAACACTGAAGCTTTCTTT. Translated, it gives CSVGQRLNTEAFF.

This clone was detected only once. The CDR3 protein is CSVGPSLSDTQYF. The CDR3 coding sequence is TGCAGCGTCGGCCCCTCTCTGTCCGATACGCAGTATTTT. The rearrangement joins TRBV29-1 to TRBJ2-3; D is unresolved. This CDR3 is built from 13 residues. Per the germline V gene, CDR1 is SQVTM and CDR2 is ANQGSEA. V shed 6 bases and J shed 6 bases, with 16 bases lying between them.

This clone is a singleton in its sample. The genes are TRBV28 and TRBJ1-6, with D unclear. The CDR3 sequence is 11 residues long. The ends were cut back, 5 bases at V and 12 bases at J, with 8 bases in the middle. From germline, CDR1 is MDHEN and CDR2 SYDVKM. CDR3 DNA sequence: TGTGCCAGCAGTCCTCCTGGACCCCTCCACTTT. The encoded protein is CASSPPGPLHF.

This chain connects TRBV29-1 to TRBJ2-7; tentatively, D is TRBD1 (7 bases). Trimming stripped 6 bases from V and 7 bases from J, with 13 bases between. Germline loops: CDR1 SQVTM, CDR2 ANQGSEA. This CDR3 comprises 11 residues. CDR3 nucleotide sequence: TGCAGCGTACAACAGGGGAGGGAGCAGTACTTC. Translation gives CSVQQGREQYF.

This clone was counted a few times. The J gene is TRBJ2-1, the V gene TRBV28; weak D call: TRBD2 (5 bases). Trimming stripped 3 bases from V and 8 bases from J, with 17 bases between. The CDR3 runs 15 residues. The germline V gene encodes CDR1 MDHEN and CDR2 SYDVKM. The DNA of the CDR3 is TGTGCCAGCAGTTTTTCGTGGAATGGGCGGGATGAGCAGTTCTTC. It yields the protein CASSFSWNGRDEQFF.

The J gene is TRBJ2-7, the V gene TRBV4-1; D may be TRBD1 (6 bases). The germline V and J ends were trimmed by 1 base and 2 bases, with 18 bases remaining between them. This CDR3 spans 17 amino acids. CDR1 and CDR2 (germline): MGHRA, YSYEKL. This CDR3 is CASSQVVGQKATYEQYF. The CDR3, as DNA: TGCGCCAGCAGCCAAGTCGTAGGACAGAAGGCTACCTACGAGCAGTACTTC.

The chain combines TRBV5-4 with TRBJ1-1; D gene ambiguous. Per germline, CDR1 SGHNT and CDR2 YYREEE (reference sequence). This CDR3 is 16 amino acids long. Trimming took 4 bases from V and 2 from J, leaving 18 bases between them. The CDR3 region is CASSNPSRTGNTEAFF. The CDR3, as DNA: TGTGCCAGCAGCAACCCAAGCAGGACGGGCAACACTGAAGCTTTCTTT.

This chain joins TRBV1 and TRBJ2-7. TRBV1 is recorded as a pseudogene. The CDR3 is 13 residues long. CDR3 in amino acids: CTPLWGISYEQYF. Here the CDR3 DNA reads TGCACCCCCTTGTGGGGGATCTCCTACGAGCAGTACTTC.

The V and J genes are TRBV4-1 and TRBJ1-5, with D perhaps TRBD1 (5 bases). Germline V CDR1 and CDR2: MGHRA, YSYEKL. This CDR3 has 17 residues. Trimming shortened V by 4 bases and J by 6 bases, and 22 bases separated the two germline ends. The CDR3 bases are TGCGCCAGCAGCCCGTCCACCGGCGGGGTGGGGGGTCAGCCCCAGCATTTT. It specifies CASSPSTGGVGGQPQHF.

The chain recombines TRBV7-9 with TRBJ2-1, with no clear D. With 0 bases removed from V and 6 bases from J, the gap between germline ends came to 3 bases. Germline V gene sequence: CDR1 SEHNR, CDR2 FQNEAQ (reference sequence). The CDR3 consists of 12 residues. CDR3 nucleotides: TGTGCCAGCAGCTTAGCTAGCAATGAGCAGTTCTTC. Translating it yields CASSLASNEQFF.

V is TRBV20-1 and J is TRBJ1-1; D unclear. There are 9 residues in the CDR3. The germline CDR1 and CDR2 sequences are DFQATT and SNEGSKA (reference sequence). CDR3 sequence: CRGRTEAFF. In DNA, the CDR3 is TGCAGGGGGAGGACTGAAGCTTTCTTT.

The chain employs TRBV6-6 and TRBJ1-2; no reliable D call. This CDR3 is built from 14 residues. Trimming shortened V by 2 bases and J by 7 bases, and 14 bases separated the two germline ends. Germline values: CDR1 MNHNY, CDR2 SVGAGI (reference sequence). CDR3 in DNA: TGTGCCAGCAGTTACCCGCGGCGTCAGGCTGGCTACACCTTC. Protein sequence: CASSYPRRQAGYTF.

The chain uses TRBV30 and TRBJ2-7, with D possibly being TRBD2 (5 bases). With 4 bases removed from V and 6 bases from J, the gap between germline ends came to 16 bases. Germline-derived CDR1 and CDR2 are GTSNPN and SVGIG (reference sequence). This CDR3 spans 13 amino acids. This chain's CDR3 is CAWNGNNFGEQYF. The CDR3 coding sequence is TGTGCCTGGAACGGGAACAACTTCGGCGAGCAGTACTTC.

This clone was counted between two and nine times. The V gene is TRBV29-1, the J gene TRBJ2-6; D ambiguous. CDR3 length equals 14 residues. The germline V gene encodes CDR1 SQVTM and CDR2 ANQGSEA. V dropped 2 bases and J dropped 0 bases, with 5 bases sitting between them. The CDR3 reads CSVELDSGANVLTF. The CDR3 bases are TGCAGCGTTGAATTAGACTCTGGGGCCAACGTCCTGACTTTC.

The CDR3 nucleotides are TGCGCCAGCAGCCCCTGGACTAGCGGGGGGGGCAATGAGCAGTTCTTC. Protein product: CASSPWTSGGGNEQFF. V gene TRBV5-1 combines with J gene TRBJ2-1; TRBD2 agrees at 15 bases. The CDR3 runs 16 residues. The V gene end was trimmed by 4 bases and the J gene end by 6 bases; junction bases not matched to a gene: 5. CDR1 SGHRS and CDR2 YFSETQ come from the germline V gene.

The rearrangement uses TRBV28 and TRBJ2-5; 8 positions agree with TRBD1. Germline V gene lookup returns CDR1 MDHEN and CDR2 SYDVKM. This CDR3 has 14 residues. Trimming at V came to 5 bases and at J to 4 bases, leaving 6 bases not matched to a gene. This CDR3 reads CASSPGQGRETQYF. The CDR3 nucleotides are TGTGCCAGCAGTCCCGGACAGGGTCGAGAGACCCAGTACTTC.

CDR3 region: CASRGQWGGYEQYF. Here the CDR3 DNA reads TGTGCCAGCCGCGGTCAATGGGGAGGGTACGAGCAGTACTTC. This chain uses TRBV6-1 with TRBJ2-7; 7 bases are shared with TRBD2. V lost 8 bases to trimming and J lost 4 bases; unmatched junction nucleotides: 11. Looked up from germline, CDR1 is MNHNS and CDR2 is SASEGT. CDR3 length equals 14 residues.

This chain connects TRBV30 to TRBJ1-1; possible D gene TRBD1, 5 bases. There are 11 residues in the CDR3. The germline gives CDR1 GTSNPN, CDR2 SVGIG (reference sequence). Trimming took off 8 bases at V and 3 bases at J, with 10 bases between the two ends. CDR3 loop: CAHGDYTEAFF. CDR3 DNA: TGTGCCCATGGGGACTACACTGAAGCTTTCTTT.

The chain carries TRBV5-1 and TRBJ2-3; D remains unclear. This CDR3 has 14 amino acids. Looked up from germline, CDR1 is SGHRS and CDR2 is YFSETQ. V lost 3 bases to trimming and J lost 2 bases, with 10 bases between them. CDR3 DNA: TGCGCCAGCAGCTCCTTATCTTACACAGATACGCAGTATTTT. It yields the protein CASSSLSYTDTQYF.

The chain couples TRBV25-1 to TRBJ2-3; D is ambiguous. The V and J ends lost 3 bases and 6 bases respectively, with 7 bases between them. The germline V gene has CDR1 MGHDK and CDR2 SYGVNS. This CDR3 has 12 residues. The CDR3 sequence is CASSDSLDTQYF. The CDR3 region has the DNA TGTGCCAGCAGTGATAGCTTGGATACGCAGTATTTT.

There are a few counts of this clone. The CDR3 region has the DNA TGTGCCAGCAGCTTAGACTTCCCGGGGGGCGAGCAGTACTTC. This sequence encodes CASSLDFPGGEQYF. This chain joins TRBV7-2 and TRBJ2-7; 7 bases map to TRBD2. The V gene's germline CDR1 is SGHTA and CDR2 FQGNSA. Losses at the gene ends were 1 base for V and 6 bases for J; bases not matched to a gene: 6. The CDR3 runs 14 residues. Filled out from reference TRBV7-2 and TRBJ2-7, the complete variable domain reads GAGVSQSPSNKVTEKGKDVELRCDPISGHTALYWYRQSLGQGLEFLIYFQGNSAPDKSGLPSDRFSAERTGGSVSTLTIQRTQQEDSAVYLCASSLDFPGGEQYFGPGTRLTVT.